One sample yielded the 30 T cell receptor beta chains listed below, sequenced in a study of CD4 T cells in relation to SARS-CoV-2 and coronaviruses. Profiled with immunoSEQ multiplex PCR; TCRdb holds only in-frame clones, not every one. The table has 25,000 to 30,000 clones, roughly 69% seen once; the top ten hold less than 25%. These receptors have no known antigen. The unexposed donors gave CD4+ T cells in about 2011-2019, prior to COVID-19. Isolation of CD4+ T cells took place after less than twelve days in culture. Material for sequencing was CD4+ T cells from PBMCs, cultured in vitro. The source is a human donor in good health.

This clone came up a few times. The V gene is TRBV12-2, the J gene TRBJ1-5; no check of the table's D call, TRBD1, against the DNA was made. TRBV12-2 corresponds to a pseudogene. The CDR3 sequence is 18 residues long. As DNA, the CDR3 is TGTGCAAGTCGCTTAGCTGGAGCAGGGAAGGATAGCAATCAGCCCCAGCATTTT. Protein product: CASRLAGAGKDSNQPQHF.

The CDR3 region is CASSLGQGVDTQYF. The CDR3, as DNA: TGTGCCAGCAGTCTCGGACAGGGGGTAGATACGCAGTATTTT. The rearrangement joins TRBV6-2 or TRBV6-3 to TRBJ2-3, with TRBD1 identical over 10 bases. Germline CDR1 is MNHEY and CDR2 is SVGEGT. The CDR3 is 14 amino acids. With 5 bases clipped from V and 5 bases from J, the junction kept 4 bases outside the gene matches.

The chain's CDR3 is CASSLDRGTDTQYF. Here the CDR3 DNA reads TGTGCCAGCAGTTTGGACAGGGGAACAGATACGCAGTATTTT. The gene calls are TRBV27 and TRBJ2-3; 9 nucleotides agree with TRBD1. This CDR3 has 14 amino acids. Germline-derived CDR1 and CDR2 are MNHEY and SMNVEV (reference sequence). Trimming took 3 bases from V and 3 from J; bases not matched to a gene: 1.

This clone has a handful of counts. The chain carries TRBV6-6 and TRBJ2-1, with TRBD2 matching over 11 bases. The CDR3 is 15 residues long. The germline CDR1 and CDR2 sequences are MNHNY and SVGAGI (reference sequence). V trimming: 0 bases; J trimming: 5 bases; junction bases outside the gene matches: 0. CDR3 DNA: TGTGCCAGCAGTTACTCACTAGCGGGGGACAATGAGCAGTTCTTC. This codes for CASSYSLAGDNEQFF.

The chain recombines TRBV30 with TRBJ2-1; 8 bases are shared with TRBD2. V was pared by 1 base and J by 5 bases, with 7 bases of the junction left unmatched. Germline CDR1 reads GTSNPN; CDR2 reads SVGIG (reference sequence). The length of the CDR3 is 15 residues. CDR3 nucleotide sequence: TGTGCCTGGAGTGCCGGAACTAGCGGTAACAATGAGCAGTTCTTC. Residues: CAWSAGTSGNNEQFF.

The chain is built from TRBV5-1 and TRBJ2-7; D is perhaps TRBD1 (5 bases). The CDR3 is 15 residues long. Germline CDR1 reads SGHRS; CDR2 reads YFSETQ. V lost 0 bases, J lost 5 bases, and 15 bases lay in between. The CDR3 DNA follows: TGCGCCAGCAGCTTGGCCAGGGCACCCCAGGACGAGCAGTACTTC. Amino acid sequence: CASSLARAPQDEQYF.

The chain employs TRBV3-1 (or the pseudogene TRBV3-2) and TRBJ2-3; D is unresolved. Germline CDR1 is LGHDT and CDR2 is YNNKEL (reference sequence). V was cut by 1 base and J by 3 bases, with 5 bases left in between. This CDR3 contains 13 residues. The CDR3 DNA follows: TGTGCCAGCAGCCAAGGTGGGACAGATACGCAGTATTTT. Protein: CASSQGGTDTQYF.

The chain employs TRBV5-6 and TRBJ2-3, with TRBD2 matching 10 bases. V gave up 1 base and J gave up 5 bases; unmatched junction bases: 1. The germline V gene encodes CDR1 SGHDT and CDR2 YYEEEE. This CDR3 comprises 14 residues. The CDR3 spells CASSLSGGVDTQYF. CDR3 DNA: TGTGCCAGCAGCTTGAGCGGGGGGGTAGATACGCAGTATTTT.

V gene TRBV19 combines with J gene TRBJ2-2; D is unresolved. The CDR3 runs 16 residues. CDR1 LNHDA and CDR2 SQIVND come from the germline V gene (reference sequence). Trimming took off 3 bases at V and 6 bases at J, with 17 bases between the two ends. CDR3 loop: CASSISPGPVAGELFF. The CDR3 region has the DNA TGTGCCAGTAGTATTTCCCCCGGGCCCGTGGCCGGGGAGCTGTTTTTT.

This clone came up once. The chain employs TRBV7-8 and TRBJ1-5, with TRBD1 matching over 8 bases. The CDR3 covers 15 residues. J gave up 7 bases and V 0 bases, and 5 bases lay outside the gene matches. Per germline, CDR1 SGHVS and CDR2 FQNEAQ. CDR3 bases: TGTGCCAGCAGCTTAGCGACAGGGGAGCAGCAGCCCCAGCATTTT. Translated, it gives CASSLATGEQQPQHF.

The V and J genes are TRBV11-2 and TRBJ1-2; D possibly corresponds to TRBD1 (6 bases). This CDR3 comprises 14 residues. The germline gives CDR1 SGHAT, CDR2 FQNNGV. Trimming removed 3 bases from V and 2 bases from J, with 10 bases in between. The CDR3 protein is CASSFLQGNYGYTF. CDR3 DNA: TGTGCCAGCAGCTTTTTACAGGGAAACTATGGCTACACCTTC.

The chain carries TRBV11-3 and TRBJ2-1, with D perhaps given as TRBD1 or TRBD2 (7 bases each). The CDR3 totals 16 residues. V dropped 1 base and J dropped 6 bases, with 16 bases sitting between them. Per the germline V gene, CDR1 is SGHNT and CDR2 is YENEEA. The DNA of the CDR3 is TGTGCCAGCAGCTTAGGGGGGGGCAGGGGGTTCAATGAGCAGTTCTTC. Translation gives CASSLGGGRGFNEQFF.

The V call is TRBV5-4, the J call TRBJ1-2, with 9 bases that match TRBD1. V gave up 5 bases and J gave up 4 bases; unmatched junction bases: 9. CDR3 size: 15 residues. Per the germline V gene, CDR1 is SGHNT and CDR2 is YYREEE (reference sequence). Here the CDR3 reads CASRPDRGFRYGYTF. The CDR3 region has the DNA TGTGCCAGCAGACCGGACAGGGGATTTCGCTATGGCTACACCTTC.

This clone was counted a few times. The CDR3 nucleotides are TGCGCCAGCAGCCATCAGGTAGCGAATGAGCAGTTCTTC. Protein: CASSHQVANEQFF. The chain employs TRBV4-3 and TRBJ2-1; possibly TRBD2 for D (5 bases). CDR1 LGHNA and CDR2 YSLEER come from the germline V gene. Trimming removed 3 bases at V and 7 bases at J, with 10 bases between. The CDR3 has 13 residues.

This chain connects TRBV7-9 to TRBJ2-7, with TRBD2 matching 10 bases. The CDR3 is 15 residues long. CDR1 and CDR2 (germline): SEHNR, FQNEAQ (reference sequence). V trimming: 5 bases; J trimming: 3 bases; junction bases outside the gene matches: 7. The CDR3 here is CASSRGLATNYEQYF. For the CDR3, the DNA is TGTGCCAGCAGCCGGGGACTAGCGACAAACTACGAGCAGTACTTC.

The V call is TRBV18, the J call TRBJ1-2, with no clear D. This CDR3 comprises 14 residues. Deletions cut 0 bases from V and 1 base from J, with 6 bases between. Germline CDR1 and CDR2: KGHSH and LQKENI. The CDR3 sequence: CASSPPSHNYGYTF. As DNA, the CDR3 is TGTGCCAGCTCACCACCGTCCCATAACTATGGCTACACCTTC.

This clone was seen a few times. V is TRBV30 and J is TRBJ1-1, with D possibly TRBD1 on 5 matching bases. The V end lost 5 bases, the J end lost 6 bases, and 16 bases lay between the germline ends. CDR1 and CDR2 from the germline V gene are GTSNPN and SVGIG (reference sequence). This CDR3 is built from 13 residues. The CDR3 bases are TGTGCCTGGGGACGGGACGTCGGATCTGAAGCTTTCTTT. Its protein is CAWGRDVGSEAFF.

The chain recombines TRBV5-8 with TRBJ2-4; TRBD2 aligns across 8 bases. Germline CDR1 SGHTS, CDR2 YDEGEE. Germline trimming cut 0 bases from V and 1 base from J; bases unmatched to any gene: 6. The CDR3 has 17 residues. DNA of the CDR3: TGTGCCAGCAGCTTGGGGCTAGCGGGCTGGGCCAAAAACATTCAGTACTTC. It specifies CASSLGLAGWAKNIQYF. Combining the CDR3 with reference TRBV5-8 and TRBJ2-4 gives the whole variable domain EAGVTQSPTHLIKTRGQQATLRCSPISGHTSVYWYQQALGLGLQFLLWYDEGEERNRGNFPPRFSGRQFPNYSSELNVNALELEDSALYLCASSLGLAGWAKNIQYFGAGTRLSVL.

The V gene is TRBV12-5, the J gene TRBJ1-1, with D unclear. V was clipped by 0 bases and J by 1 base, with 6 bases between them. This CDR3 region has 14 residues. Germline CDR1 LGHNT, CDR2 FRNRAP. The CDR3 loop reads CASGLVPGNTEAFF. The CDR3 coding sequence is TGTGCTAGTGGTTTGGTGCCAGGGAACACTGAAGCTTTCTTT.

This chain links TRBV11-2 with TRBJ1-2; the D is unclear. The CDR3 is made up of 14 amino acids. With 1 base removed from V and 2 bases from J, the gap between germline ends came to 8 bases. Germline V gene data show CDR1 as SGHAT and CDR2 as FQNNGV. CDR3 region: CASSLVVRNYGYTF. The CDR3 nucleotides read TGTGCCAGCAGCTTAGTAGTACGGAACTATGGCTACACCTTC.

This clone has only one observation. The V gene is TRBV5-3, the J gene TRBJ2-7; the D is unclear. TRBV5-3 is annotated as an ORF whose role is uncertain. The germline V and J ends were trimmed by 6 bases and 4 bases, with 11 bases remaining between them. This CDR3 region has 12 residues. The chain's CDR3 is CARTKPRYEQYF. The CDR3 DNA reads TGTGCCAGAACCAAACCTCGGTACGAGCAGTACTTC.

The gene calls are TRBV7-3 and TRBJ1-1; perhaps TRBD1 as D (6 bases). Trimming stripped 7 bases from V and 6 bases from J, with 18 bases between. Looked up from germline, CDR1 is SGHTA and CDR2 is FQGTGA. CDR3 length equals 14 residues. CDR3 DNA: TGTGCCAGCACTGCAGGGGTACAGGGCTCTGAAGCTTTCTTT. Encoded protein: CASTAGVQGSEAFF.

This chain links TRBV5-1 with TRBJ2-3, with D tentatively TRBD2 (6 bases). The CDR3 is 16 amino acids. V lost 0 bases, J lost 1 base, and 12 bases lay in between. Per germline, CDR1 SGHRS and CDR2 YFSETQ. The CDR3 loop reads CASSLARERGTDTQYF. In DNA, the CDR3 is TGCGCCAGCAGCTTGGCTCGGGAGCGGGGCACAGATACGCAGTATTTT.

The chain is built from TRBV5-6 and TRBJ1-2; tentative D call: TRBD1 (5 bases). With 4 bases removed from V and 4 bases from J, the gap between germline ends came to 14 bases. Germline CDR1 SGHDT, CDR2 YYEEEE. The CDR3 spans 14 residues. CDR3 residues: CASSGWGVSYGYTF. CDR3 in DNA: TGTGCCAGCAGCGGATGGGGGGTAAGCTATGGCTACACCTTC.

The V and J genes are TRBV7-2 and TRBJ1-4; D gene ambiguous. CDR1 and CDR2 from the germline V gene are SGHTA and FQGNSA. V lost 3 bases to trimming and J lost 0 bases, with 8 bases between them. The CDR3 is made up of 15 amino acids. For the CDR3, the DNA is TGTGCCAGCAGCTTCGTGGGATCAACTAATGAAAAACTGTTTTTT. Its protein product is CASSFVGSTNEKLFF.

This clone appeared once. This chain connects TRBV7-8 to TRBJ2-1; no firm D call. Germline lookup yields CDR1 SGHVS and CDR2 FQNEAQ. The CDR3 consists of 15 residues. Trimming stripped 1 base from V and 8 bases from J, with 15 bases between. CDR3 nucleotide sequence: TGTGCCAGCAGCTTAGTCTTGGCTAGATCCTATGAGCAGTTCTTC. Translated, it gives CASSLVLARSYEQFF.

In this sample, this clone turned up once. This sequence joins TRBV6-6 and TRBJ2-1; a possible D gene is TRBD2 (5 bases). Germline V gene lookup returns CDR1 MNHNY and CDR2 SVGAGI (reference sequence). Trimming took 5 bases from V and 5 from J, leaving 13 bases between them. The CDR3 loop spans 14 amino acids. The CDR3 DNA reads TGTGCCAGCAGTCACACCGGACTTAACAATGAGCAGTTCTTC. This codes for CASSHTGLNNEQFF.

The chain carries TRBV6-2 or TRBV6-3 and TRBJ1-6; possible D gene TRBD1, 6 bases. The CDR3 is made up of 15 amino acids. Germline CDR1 MNHEY, CDR2 SVGEGT. V lost 4 bases, J lost 9 bases, and 16 bases lay in between. CDR3 in amino acids: CASSFSTGDLSPLHF. The CDR3 region has the DNA TGTGCCAGCAGTTTCTCGACAGGAGATCTTTCACCCCTCCACTTT.

This chain uses TRBV2 with TRBJ2-5, with TRBD1 as a possible D gene (6 bases). The germline V gene encodes CDR1 SNHLY and CDR2 FYNNEI. This CDR3 has 12 residues. Trimming removed 11 bases at V and 5 bases at J, with 15 bases between. CDR3 nucleotides: TGTGCCTGCGGCGGACAGTTGGAGACCCAGTACTTC. Translated, it gives CACGGQLETQYF.

This clone was observed a few times. The chain links TRBV7-3 to TRBJ2-1; no firm D call. This CDR3 spans 14 amino acids. Trimming shortened V by 5 bases and J by 6 bases, and 14 bases separated the two germline ends. In germline, CDR1 is SGHTA, CDR2 FQGTGA. CDR3 protein: CASSDTGRTNEQFF. The CDR3 nucleotides are TGTGCCAGCAGCGACACTGGACGGACCAATGAGCAGTTCTTC.